This TCR beta chain is drawn from a study of Graves' ophthalmopathy and Graves' hyperthyroidism (dated by TCRdb to 2016 to 2019). About the investigation overall: Peripheral blood samples were taken at the time of initial diagnosis, before any treatment was given. The study used TCR beta repertoire signatures to distinguish Graves' ophthalmopathy from Graves' hyperthyroidism and to predict progression to ophthalmopathy. In total, 135 blood samples were TCR-sequenced: 43 ophthalmopathy, around 75 hyperthyroidism and about 17 hyperthyroidism-to-ophthalmopathy patients. To explore V-J signatures that distinguish ophthalmopathy from hyperthyroidism, a discovery set of about a hundred patients was enrolled, made up of 43 with ophthalmopathy and 57 with stable hyperthyroidism. An independent validation cohort comprised about 20 hyperthyroidism patients and 15 to 17 patients who later progressed from hyperthyroidism to ophthalmopathy. In more than five hyperthyroidism patients, T-cell repertoires of thyroid tissue and blood were compared. After sampling, hyperthyroidism patients received methimazole starting at 30 mg daily, and ophthalmopathy patients received high-dose intravenous methylprednisolone.

Ophthalmopathy patients were characterized by moderately to severely active disease, a Clinical Activity Score of at least 3, a NOSPECS grade of at least 4, and a disease duration under 3 months. Patients with other autoimmune diseases, uncontrolled infections, pregnancy or lactation were excluded. Clinical symptoms, serum thyroxine, TRAb, thyroid ultrasound and orbital computed tomography formed the basis of the diagnosis. Ficoll-Paque density gradient centrifugation was used to isolate PBMCs from 10 ml of fresh peripheral blood. Total RNA was extracted using Trizol reagent, and RNA quality was checked on an Agilent 2100 Bioanalyzer. For repertoire sequencing, TCR beta CDR3 regions were amplified from RNA transcripts. The first round of RT-PCR was done with HTBI primers and the Qiagen OneStep RT-PCR kit, and was followed by a second round of multiplex PCR, then size selection and purification. Libraries were sequenced on an Illumina HiSeq2000 using paired-end 100 bp reads. As for how the authors treated the data: SOAPnuke was used to process the reads, throwing out any read that had adapters, had uncalled bases, had a mean Phred below 15, or lacked an exact constant-primer or identifier match. COPE v1.2.5 was used to merge the high-quality paired reads. Each unique nucleotide sequence was defined as a clonotype, and clonotypes were aligned to IMGT TRB V, D and J references with MiTCR v1.1. Only V-J combinations with frequency above 0.0001 were analysed, covering more than 99% of repertoires. For each V-J combination, a TCR clonal expansion and chaos score was defined as the ratio of F50 clonal expansion to chaos observed in the TCRdist matrix. Welch's t-statistics and random forest were used to narrow the features down to over ten V-J combinations, which were then fed into a naive Bayes classifier. Thyroid-blood repertoire similarity was quantified with the Morisita-Horn index. The raw public data were reprocessed by TCRdb itself: fastp quality trimming at Q25, MiXCR clonotype calling, in-frame beta chains only. Records with the same CDR3 protein are collapsed into one entry carrying the most frequent genes and DNA. The V and J calls were determined by TCRdb, not by the authors. This sample gives approximately 700,000 distinct CDR3 sequences in total; roughly 41% of them show up just once. 44% of the sample rests with the top ten.

Findings and caveats that apply to the study as a whole: In cross-validation, the 13-signature model distinguished ophthalmopathy from stable hyperthyroidism with roughly 90% sensitivity and almost 83% specificity, and in the test set the corresponding values were approximately 80% and 75%. Sample size was not statistically predetermined, and group allocation was not concealed from the investigators. Most expanded thyroid clonotypes with frequency above 0.001 were also detected in blood, suggesting blood repertoires may reflect the thyroid immune response. In validation, the model predicted ophthalmopathy progression with less than 71% sensitivity and about 73% specificity; eleven to twelve predicted patients were CT-confirmed with GO in a median of approximately 6.2 months.

To note about this clonotype: The specificity of this receptor is unknown. Qualities for individual bases were not recorded, and no much larger clone is one base off.

This clonotype originated in an adult man with Graves' ophthalmopathy. Sequences were obtained from peripheral blood.

The CDR3 reads as follows: CASSLSTRRSSGNTIYF. The bases read TGTGCCAGCAGCTTATCGACCAGAAGAAGCTCTGGAAACACCATATATTTT. The chain is encoded by TRBV7-2 joined to TRBJ1-3; no D gene call is confident. Including cysteine and phenylalanine, the CDR3 has 17 amino acids. The retained sequence is limited to the CDR3, 51 bases, with the frame set at the first base. CDR1 and CDR2 are read off the germline V gene as SGHTA and FQGNSA. V is cut by 2 bases and J by 0 bases, and the space between the germline ends is 14 bases.